Here is one T cell receptor (beta chain) with its context. No antigen is known for it. This sample stems from a study of cytomegalovirus exposure and HLA in healthy donors. Whole-study context: In an earlier analysis, 117 million unique TCR beta sequences were found from approximately 190 million T cells. General observations from the study: The study put some 150 TCR beta chains on its list as cytomegalovirus-associated.

The PCR contained 60 Vbeta and 13 Jbeta primers. The assay was immunoSEQ multiplex PCR, and TCRdb's table has in-frame clones only and misses some. The sample consists of under 200,000 clones, around 80% of them appearing once. Between the trimmed V and J ends, which lost 2 bases and 3 bases, there was a span of 13 bases. CDR3 length equals 15 residues. Germline CDR1 and CDR2: MNHEY and SVGAGI. The receptor's source is a woman aged 18-29 years in good health and CMV-seronegative. What was sequenced was PBMCs. J is TRBJ1-1 and V is TRBV6-5; D perhaps matches TRBD1 (6 bases). The CDR3, as DNA: TGTGCCAGCAGTTACGGGGCGACAGGCTACACTGAAGCTTTCTTT. Its translation: CASSYGATGYTEAFF.